These 27 T cell receptor beta chains came from one sample sequenced in a study of tumor-infiltrating lymphocytes in primary liver carcinoma. Researchers drew blood RNA from unsorted whole blood and extracted germline DNA as well. From approximately 0.5 ug of total RNA, TCR beta-specific cDNA was reverse-transcribed using a constant-region primer. Slightly modified ARM-PCR with three nested multiplex PCR rounds yielded TCR beta libraries. In the first two PCR rounds, TRBV1-TRBV30 forward primers were paired with a C-beta reverse primer, and each round lasted about 10 cycles. TCRdb re-analysed the multiplex PCR reads in MiXCR, keeping a single row per CDR3 protein. The sample has about 330,000 distinct CDR3 sequences, around three fifths seen once; the top ten hold about 6.3%. The specimen sequenced was peripheral blood. Receptors originate from a man aged 35-49 years with primary liver carcinoma and hepatitis B virus infection.

Turning to this clonotype: Germline is not matched at one junction end, which may reflect a read error. The chain carries TRBV11-2 and TRBJ2-7; 8 nucleotides align to TRBD2. The CDR3 consists of 17 residues. Germline CDR1 and CDR2: SGHAT and FQNNGV. The CDR3 sequence: CTSISIGTSHIRVRQYF. Here the CDR3 DNA reads TGTACCAGCATCTCGATCGGGACTAGTCACATTAGAGTGAGGCAGTACTTC. The full variable domain, in which reference TRBV11-2 and TRBJ2-7 provide the parts outside the CDR3, is EAGVAQSPRYKIIEKRQSVAFWCNPISGHATLYWYQQILGQGPKLLIQFQNNGVVDDSQLPKDRFSAERLKGVDSTLKIQPAKLEDSAVYLCTSISIGTSHIRVRQYFGPGTRLTVT.

As regards this clonotype: This is likely a read error, given that the CDR3 carries no conserved phenylalanine or tryptophan at its end. V gene TRBV5-4 combines with J gene TRBJ2-3, with 7 bases matching TRBD2. The CDR3 sequence is 15 residues long. V lost 5 bases and J lost 2; bases outside the gene matches: 8. The germline V gene encodes CDR1 SGHNT and CDR2 YYREEE (reference sequence). The CDR3, as DNA: TGTGCCAGCAGTTTGATAGCGGGTCCCACAGATACGCAGTATTTG. This gives the protein CASSLIAGPTDTQYL.

V gene TRBV19 combines with J gene TRBJ1-6; 7 nucleotides match TRBD1. The CDR3 runs 15 residues. Germline V gene sequence: CDR1 LNHDA, CDR2 SQIVND (reference sequence). V was clipped by 5 bases and J by 9 bases; unmatched bases: 10. The CDR3: CASSVGTAGSSPLHF. The CDR3 DNA sequence: TGTGCCAGTAGTGTTGGGACAGCAGGAAGTTCACCCCTCCACTTT.

Points on this clonotype: A read error may produce the germline difference seen at one junction end. V is TRBV4-2 and J is TRBJ2-1; D possibly corresponds to TRBD2 (6 bases). The V gene's germline CDR1 is LGHNA and CDR2 YNFKEQ. CDR3 length: 15 residues. The CDR3 loop reads CTSSRGTCGYNEQFF. CDR3 coding DNA: TGTACCAGCAGCCGGGGGACTTGCGGTTACAATGAGCAGTTCTTC.

J is TRBJ2-7 and V is TRBV14, with no clear D. Trimming pared 0 bases from V and 7 bases from J, leaving 7 bases between. The CDR3 length is 12 residues. Per germline, CDR1 SGHDN and CDR2 FVKESK. CDR3 region: CASSQDRGEQYF. The CDR3 DNA is TGTGCCAGCAGCCAAGATCGCGGAGAGCAGTACTTC. Full variable domain (rest looked up from reference TRBV14 and TRBJ2-7): EAGVTQFPSHSVIEKGQTVTLRCDPISGHDNLYWYRRVMGKEIKFLLHFVKESKQDESGMPNNRFLAERTGGTYSTLKVQPAELEDSGVYFCASSQDRGEQYFGPGTRLTVT.

The CDR3 DNA sequence: TGTGCCAGCAGACCCCCAGGGACAGGGGGTTATGGCTACACCTTC. This encodes CASRPPGTGGYGYTF. The V and J genes are TRBV28 and TRBJ1-2; TRBD1 matches 11 bases. From germline, CDR1 is MDHEN and CDR2 SYDVKM. V gave up 6 bases and J gave up 5 bases; unmatched junction bases: 8. The CDR3 totals 15 residues.

The table lists this clonotype with a few counts. Relative to the germline gene, one junction end is altered; a read error may explain this. The J gene is TRBJ1-1, the V gene TRBV4-1; D unresolved. CDR1 is MGHRA and CDR2 is YSYEKL in the germline V gene. The CDR3 covers 14 residues. The CDR3 sequence is CASGHLGMNTEAFF. In DNA form, the CDR3 reads TGCGCCAGCGGCCACCTGGGTATGAACACTGAAGCTTTCTTT.

On this clonotype itself: The junction departs from the called germline gene at one end, perhaps through a read error. This rearrangement joins TRBV11-2 to TRBJ2-7; D may match TRBD1 or TRBD2 (7 bases each). The CDR3 is 16 residues long. CDR1 and CDR2 from the germline V gene are SGHAT and FQNNGV. Here the CDR3 reads CASTSRRGGGLYERYF. CDR3 nucleotide sequence: TGTGCCAGCACTTCCCGGCGGGGAGGGGGCTTATACGAGCGGTACTTC.

The rearrangement joins TRBV5-6 to TRBJ2-2; TRBD2 might be the D (5 bases). Germline lookup yields CDR1 SGHDT and CDR2 YYEEEE. The CDR3 runs to 13 residues. V shed 0 bases and J shed 7 bases, with 7 bases lying between them. The CDR3 DNA reads TGTGCCAGCAGCTTGGGACTATACGGGGAGCTGTTTTTT. It is translated as CASSLGLYGELFF.

The V call is TRBV27, the J call TRBJ2-3; D unresolved. Germline V CDR1 and CDR2: MNHEY, SMNVEV (reference sequence). There are 13 residues in the CDR3. V was trimmed by 2 bases and J by 0 bases, leaving 3 bases between them. The chain's CDR3 is CASSLTSTDTQYF. In DNA, the CDR3 is TGTGCCAGCAGTTTAACTAGCACAGATACGCAGTATTTT.

J is TRBJ2-5 and V is TRBV28, with a weak D call TRBD1 (6 bases). Trimming cost V 6 bases and J 8 bases, with 19 bases left between them. The CDR3 is made up of 14 amino acids. Germline V CDR1 and CDR2: MDHEN, SYDVKM. The CDR3 sequence is CASRDPRTVYTQYF. CDR3 DNA sequence: TGTGCCAGCAGAGACCCCAGGACAGTGTATACCCAGTACTTC.

In this sample, this clonotype is large. This chain links TRBV4-2 with TRBJ2-1; D is unclear. This CDR3 is built from 14 residues. V dropped 4 bases and J dropped 5 bases, with 12 bases sitting between them. CDR1 LGHNA and CDR2 YNFKEQ come from the germline V gene. The CDR3 loop is CASSLGHSDNEQFF. DNA of the CDR3: TGTGCCAGCAGCCTAGGGCACAGCGACAATGAGCAGTTCTTC.

The chain links TRBV10-3 to TRBJ1-5; 8 bases match TRBD1. J was trimmed by 10 bases and V by 6 bases; bases with no gene match: 8. CDR3 size: 13 residues. Germline CDR1 is ENHRY and CDR2 is SYGVKD. The CDR3 loop reads CAIRQGAGHPQHF. For the CDR3, the DNA is TGTGCCATCAGGCAGGGGGCTGGTCATCCCCAGCATTTT.

With respect to this clonotype: A much larger clone lies one base from this, so it may be a read error. This chain joins TRBV6-5 and TRBJ2-7; TRBD2 might be the D (7 bases). V lost 0 bases and J 10 bases, leaving 19 bases between the germline ends. The CDR3 length is 15 residues. Germline assignment: CDR1 MNHEY and CDR2 SVGAGI. The CDR3 nucleotides are TGTGCCAGCAGTTACTCCGGACTAGAGGGGGTCGGACAGTACTTC. Its translation: CASSYSGLEGVGQYF.

Remarks on this clonotype: This may come from a read error, since a much larger clone is one base off. The chain has TRBV6-5 and TRBJ1-2; D not resolved. The CDR3 totals 13 residues. The germline V gene has CDR1 MNHEY and CDR2 SVGAGI. The germline V and J ends were trimmed by 6 bases and 7 bases, with 15 bases remaining between them. CDR3 in DNA: TGTGCCAGCAGCAGTACTATGGGAGGTGGCTACACCTTC. This translates into CASSSTMGGGYTF.

Comment on this clonotype: A much larger clone lies one base from this, so it may be a read error. The chain uses TRBV5-1 and TRBJ2-7; TRBD1 matches at 8 bases. The CDR3 sequence is 16 residues long. Germline assignment: CDR1 SGHRS and CDR2 YFSETQ. CDR3 in amino acids: CPSSRTGGMDEGEQYF. DNA of the CDR3: TGCCCCAGCAGCCGTACAGGGGGAATGGATGAAGGGGAGCAGTACTTC.

The chain carries TRBV5-4 and TRBJ1-2; 10 bases align to TRBD1. The germline gives CDR1 SGHNT, CDR2 YYREEE (reference sequence). The CDR3 contains 15 residues. The V and J ends lost 2 bases and 7 bases, in that order; junction bases with no gene match: 8. Here the CDR3 reads CASSLRTGGLAGYTF. For the CDR3, the DNA is TGTGCCAGCAGCTTAAGGACAGGGGGATTGGCTGGCTACACCTTC.

This clonotype was found a few times. This may stem from a read error, because a much larger clone lies one nucleotide away. The chain couples TRBV6-5 to TRBJ2-7; TRBD1 is a possible D gene (6 bases). The CDR3 contains 14 residues. CDR1 and CDR2 from the germline V gene are MNHEY and SVGAGI. The CDR3 spells CASSWDTNSYGQYF. The CDR3 DNA reads as TGTGCCAGCAGCTGGGACACCAACTCCTACGGGCAGTACTTC.

In regard to this clonotype: This is likely a read error, given that the CDR3 carries no conserved phenylalanine or tryptophan at its end. This chain joins TRBV11-2 and TRBJ1-3; 8 nucleotides match TRBD1. The CDR3 has 17 amino acids. Germline-derived CDR1 and CDR2 are SGHAT and FQNNGV. Unmatched junction bases numbered 9, after V lost 2 bases and J lost 3 bases. The CDR3 reads CASSLHAGGAYGNTIYI. The CDR3 nucleotides read TGTGCCAGCAGCTTACATGCAGGGGGCGCGTATGGAAACACCATATATATT.

This chain joins TRBV11-2 and TRBJ2-2; D is unresolved. The CDR3 has 13 amino acids. Germline V gene lookup returns CDR1 SGHAT and CDR2 FQNNGV. V shed 5 bases and J shed 10 bases, with 14 bases lying between them. CDR3 in DNA: TGTGCCAGCAGCGATTGGATGGCCGTGGAGCTGTTTTTT. Translating it yields CASSDWMAVELFF. Together with reference TRBV11-2 and TRBJ2-2, the CDR3 gives the full variable domain: EAGVAQSPRYKIIEKRQSVAFWCNPISGHATLYWYQQILGQGPKLLIQFQNNGVVDDSQLPKDRFSAERLKGVDSTLKIQPAKLEDSAVYLCASSDWMAVELFFGEGSRLTVL.

The J gene is TRBJ2-5, the V gene TRBV11-2; TRBD2 matches at 7 bases. Unmatched junction bases numbered 6, after V lost 3 bases and J lost 2 bases. Germline values: CDR1 SGHAT, CDR2 FQNNGV. There are 15 residues in the CDR3. This chain's CDR3 is CASSFPWTRQETQYF. As DNA, the CDR3 is TGTGCCAGCAGCTTCCCCTGGACTAGACAAGAGACCCAGTACTTC. Together with reference TRBV11-2 and TRBJ2-5, the CDR3 gives the full variable domain: EAGVAQSPRYKIIEKRQSVAFWCNPISGHATLYWYQQILGQGPKLLIQFQNNGVVDDSQLPKDRFSAERLKGVDSTLKIQPAKLEDSAVYLCASSFPWTRQETQYFGPGTRLLVL.

A remark on this clonotype: The junction departs from germline at one end; a sequencing error may be responsible. The chain combines TRBV6-1 with TRBJ1-6; tentative D call: TRBD1 (5 bases). Germline-derived CDR1 and CDR2 are MNHNS and SASEGT. The CDR3 spans 13 residues. The CDR3 DNA reads as TGTGCCAACAGTGGTCGTGACAGTTCACCCCTCCACTTT. Residues: CANSGRDSSPLHF.

The chain couples TRBV5-6 to TRBJ2-7; D gene uncertain. Germline V gene data show CDR1 as SGHDT and CDR2 as YYEEEE. This CDR3 is built from 15 residues. V was shortened by 0 bases and J by 7 bases, with 17 bases between the two germline ends. The CDR3 loop is CASSLEGYLYEEQYF. The CDR3 DNA reads as TGTGCCAGCAGCTTGGAGGGTTACCTCTACGAAGAGCAGTACTTC.

The gene calls are TRBV6-5 and TRBJ1-6; possibly TRBD1 for D (6 bases). The CDR3 extends over 15 amino acids. Between the trimmed V and J ends, which lost 8 bases and 12 bases, there was a span of 23 bases. Germline V gene sequence: CDR1 MNHEY, CDR2 SVGAGI. The CDR3 loop reads CASGPGVLFGLPLHF. For the CDR3, the DNA is TGTGCCAGCGGCCCAGGGGTACTTTTTGGCTTACCCCTCCACTTT.

A remark on this clonotype: A single base separates this from a much larger clone, so it may be a read error. The V gene is TRBV6-2 or TRBV6-3, the J gene TRBJ2-3; D gene unclear. The V gene lost 0 bases and the J gene lost 7 bases, with 14 bases spanning the gap. CDR1 and CDR2 (germline): MNHEY, SVGEGT. The CDR3 spans 15 residues. The CDR3 DNA reads TGTGCCAGCAGTTACTCGCTCTCTCGTGGAAATACGCAGTATTTT. Translation: CASSYSLSRGNTQYF.

Details on this clonotype: Since a much larger clone is just one base distant, this may be a read error. The rearrangement joins TRBV29-1 to TRBJ2-5, with D perhaps matching TRBD2 (6 bases). V was trimmed by 1 base and J by 2 bases, leaving 17 bases between them. CDR1 SQVTM and CDR2 ANQGSEA come from the germline V gene. There are 16 residues in the CDR3. CDR3 bases: TGCAGCGTTGAAGTAGGCCTAGCGAGAGGGCAAGAGACCCAGTACTTC. Translating gives CSVEVGLARGQETQYF.

This chain uses TRBV11-1 with TRBJ2-1; D unclear. Germline-derived CDR1 and CDR2 are SGHAT and FQDESV (reference sequence). This CDR3 comprises 15 residues. Trimming shortened V by 3 bases and J by 3 bases, and 12 bases separated the two germline ends. CDR3 coding DNA: TGTGCCAGCAGCTTGGAGTGGGAAGGCTACAATGAGCAGTTCTTC. It yields the protein CASSLEWEGYNEQFF.